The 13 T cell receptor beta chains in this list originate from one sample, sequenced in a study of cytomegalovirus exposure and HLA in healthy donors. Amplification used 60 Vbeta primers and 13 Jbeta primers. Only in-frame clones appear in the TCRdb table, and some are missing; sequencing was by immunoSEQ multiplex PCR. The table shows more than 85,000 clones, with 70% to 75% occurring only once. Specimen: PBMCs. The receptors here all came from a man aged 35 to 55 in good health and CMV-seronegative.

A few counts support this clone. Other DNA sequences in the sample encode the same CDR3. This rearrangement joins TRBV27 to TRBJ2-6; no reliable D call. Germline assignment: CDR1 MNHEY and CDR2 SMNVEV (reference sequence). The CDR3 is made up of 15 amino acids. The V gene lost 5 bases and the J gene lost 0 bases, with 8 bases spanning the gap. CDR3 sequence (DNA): TGTGCCAGCAGTCCCCGGAGCTCTGGGGCCAACGTCCTGACTTTC. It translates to CASSPRSSGANVLTF.

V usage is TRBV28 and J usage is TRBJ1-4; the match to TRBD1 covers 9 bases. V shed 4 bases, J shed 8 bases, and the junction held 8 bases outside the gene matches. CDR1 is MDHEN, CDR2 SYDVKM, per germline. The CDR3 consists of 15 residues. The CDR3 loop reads CASSSAGTGKEKLFF. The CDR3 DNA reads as TGTGCCAGCAGTTCGGCCGGGACAGGGAAGGAAAAACTGTTTTTT.

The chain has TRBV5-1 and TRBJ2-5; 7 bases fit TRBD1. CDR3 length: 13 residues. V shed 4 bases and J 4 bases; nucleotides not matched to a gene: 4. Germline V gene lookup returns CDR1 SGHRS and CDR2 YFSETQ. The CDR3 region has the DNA TGCGCCAGCAGCCCGGGACAGACAGAGACCCAGTACTTC. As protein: CASSPGQTETQYF.

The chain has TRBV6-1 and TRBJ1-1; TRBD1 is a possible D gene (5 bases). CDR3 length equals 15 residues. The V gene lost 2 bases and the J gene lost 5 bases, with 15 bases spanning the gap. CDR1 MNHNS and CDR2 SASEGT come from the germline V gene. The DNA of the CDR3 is TGTGCCAGCAGTGAACGGTCAGGGATGAGGACTGAAGCTTTCTTT. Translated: CASSERSGMRTEAFF.

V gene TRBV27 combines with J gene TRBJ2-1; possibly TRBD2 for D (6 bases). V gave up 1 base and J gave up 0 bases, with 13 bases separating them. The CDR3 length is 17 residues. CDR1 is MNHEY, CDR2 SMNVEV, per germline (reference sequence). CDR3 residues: CASSLFGGESSYNEQFF. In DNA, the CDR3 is TGTGCCAGCAGTTTATTCGGCGGGGAGAGCTCCTACAATGAGCAGTTCTTC.

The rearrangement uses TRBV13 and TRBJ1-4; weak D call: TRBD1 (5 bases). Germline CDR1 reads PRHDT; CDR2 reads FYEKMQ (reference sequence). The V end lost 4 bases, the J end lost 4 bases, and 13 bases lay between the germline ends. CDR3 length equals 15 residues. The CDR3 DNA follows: TGTGCCAGCAGCTACAGGCGGCACAGTAATGAAAAACTGTTTTTT. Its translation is CASSYRRHSNEKLFF.

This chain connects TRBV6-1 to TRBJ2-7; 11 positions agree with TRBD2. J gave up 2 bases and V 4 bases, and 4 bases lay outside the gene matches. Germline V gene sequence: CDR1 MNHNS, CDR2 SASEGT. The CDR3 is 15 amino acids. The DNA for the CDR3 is TGTGCCAGCAGTGCCGGGACTAGCGGTACCTACGAGCAGTACTTC. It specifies CASSAGTSGTYEQYF.

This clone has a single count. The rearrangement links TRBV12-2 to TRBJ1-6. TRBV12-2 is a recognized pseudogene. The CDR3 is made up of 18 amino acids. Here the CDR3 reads CASRLGRGRRSYNSPLHF. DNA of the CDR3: TGTGCAAGTCGCTTAGGGCGGGGCAGGCGCTCCTATAATTCACCCCTCCACTTT.

The CDR3 loop is CASSLGGGPQHF. The CDR3 coding sequence is TGTGCCAGCAGCTTAGGGGGGGGACCTCAGCATTTT. The chain links TRBV7-6 to TRBJ1-5; D is possibly TRBD1 (5 bases). Per the germline V gene, CDR1 is SGHVS and CDR2 is FNYEAQ. This CDR3 is 12 amino acids long. V dropped 1 base and J dropped 13 bases, with 11 bases sitting between them.

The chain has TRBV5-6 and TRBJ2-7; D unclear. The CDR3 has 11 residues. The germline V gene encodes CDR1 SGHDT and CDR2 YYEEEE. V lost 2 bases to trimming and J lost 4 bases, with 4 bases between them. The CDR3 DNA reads TGTGCCAGCAGCTTCGGTTACGAGCAGTACTTC. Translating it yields CASSFGYEQYF. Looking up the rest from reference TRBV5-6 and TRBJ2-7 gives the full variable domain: DAGVTQSPTHLIKTRGQQVTLRCSPKSGHDTVSWYQQALGQGPQFIFQYYEEEERQRGNFPDRFSGHQFPNYSSELNVNALLLGDSALYLCASSFGYEQYFGPGTRLTVT.

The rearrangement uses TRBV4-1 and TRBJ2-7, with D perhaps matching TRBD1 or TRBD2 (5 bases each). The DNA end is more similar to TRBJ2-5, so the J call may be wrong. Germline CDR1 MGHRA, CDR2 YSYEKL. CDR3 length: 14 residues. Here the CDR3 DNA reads TGCGCCAGCAGCCGAGACAGCGGAGAAGAGACCCAGTACTTC. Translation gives CASSRDSGEETQYF.

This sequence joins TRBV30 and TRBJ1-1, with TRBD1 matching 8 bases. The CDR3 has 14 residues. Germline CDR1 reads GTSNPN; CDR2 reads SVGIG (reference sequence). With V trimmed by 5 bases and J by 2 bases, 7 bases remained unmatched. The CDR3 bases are TGTGCCTGGGAGACCGGGACAGGCAACACTGAAGCTTTCTTT. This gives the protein CAWETGTGNTEAFF. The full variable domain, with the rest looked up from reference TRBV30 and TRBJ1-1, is SQTIHQWPATLVQPVGSPLSLECTVEGTSNPNLYWYRQAAGRGLQLLFYSVGIGQISSEVPQNLSASRPQDRQFILSSKKLLLSDSGFYLCAWETGTGNTEAFFGQGTRLTVV.

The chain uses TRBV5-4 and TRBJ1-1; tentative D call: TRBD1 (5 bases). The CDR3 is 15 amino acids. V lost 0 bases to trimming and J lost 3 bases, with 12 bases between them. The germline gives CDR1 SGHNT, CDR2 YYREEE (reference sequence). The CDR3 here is CASSLAWGGDTEAFF. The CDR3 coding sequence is TGTGCCAGCAGCTTGGCTTGGGGGGGGGACACTGAAGCTTTCTTT.